One sample yielded the 14 T cell receptor beta chains listed below, sequenced in a study of blood T cell repertoires in COVID-19 (dated by TCRdb to the early 2020s). The method was the immunoSEQ multiplex PCR assay. Here the immuneACCESS table is served through TCRdb, limited to in-frame sequences with V and J called. Missing clones are a known gap in these copies; in checked studies unresolved V genes cover under half, and the rest lacks a known reason. For this sample there are 250,000 to 300,000 clones; more than 80% appear just once. Clones ranked in the top ten supply 1.1% of the sample. The sample was PBMCs or T cells enriched from blood (not recorded which). The receptors originated from a woman aged 30 to 39 who had recovered from COVID-19.

The V call is TRBV4-1, the J call TRBJ2-7, with 7 bases aligning to TRBD1. The CDR3 totals 18 residues. The germline CDR1 and CDR2 sequences are MGHRA and YSYEKL. V shed 4 bases, J shed 2 bases, and the junction held 17 bases outside the gene matches. The CDR3 loop is CASSLYGAGTAFPYEQYF. The DNA for the CDR3 is TGCGCCAGCAGCCTGTATGGGGCCGGGACAGCTTTCCCCTACGAGCAGTACTTC.

V and J are TRBV19 and TRBJ1-1, with 9 bases lining up with TRBD1. Germline values: CDR1 LNHDA, CDR2 SQIVND (reference sequence). The J segment lost 4 bases and the V segment lost 5 bases, leaving 5 bases of the junction unmatched. There are 14 residues in the CDR3. CDR3 residues: CASSLGQGLTEAFF. CDR3 in DNA: TGTGCCAGTAGTCTTGGACAGGGGCTCACTGAAGCTTTCTTT.

V gene TRBV19 combines with J gene TRBJ2-1; 11 bases are shared with TRBD2. CDR1 and CDR2 from the germline V gene are LNHDA and SQIVND (reference sequence). This CDR3 comprises 18 residues. With 3 bases clipped from V and 7 bases from J, the junction kept 14 bases outside the gene matches. CDR3 coding DNA: TGTGCCAGTAGTATTTATCGGTGGGGACTAGCGGACAGTAATGAGCAGTTCTTC. Its translation: CASSIYRWGLADSNEQFF.

The chain employs TRBV7-6 and TRBJ2-3; TRBD2 aligns across 12 bases. Looked up from germline, CDR1 is SGHVS and CDR2 is FNYEAQ. The CDR3 sequence is 18 residues long. Trimming removed 5 bases from V and 3 bases from J; junction bases left unmatched: 12. The CDR3 spells CASSHPQASGRVTDTQYF. CDR3 DNA: TGTGCCAGCAGCCACCCGCAAGCTAGCGGGAGGGTGACAGATACGCAGTATTTT.

The chain combines TRBV28 with TRBJ1-1; 7 bases map to TRBD1. Germline CDR1 MDHEN, CDR2 SYDVKM. Trimming at V came to 4 bases and at J to 5 bases, leaving 7 bases not matched to a gene. CDR3 size: 14 residues. The CDR3 DNA sequence: TGTGCCAGCAGTTCCACCGCGGACAGGACTGAAGCTTTCTTT. Its protein is CASSSTADRTEAFF.

The chain is built from TRBV7-2 and TRBJ2-7, with D possibly matching TRBD2 (6 bases). The V gene's germline CDR1 is SGHTA and CDR2 FQGNSA. V dropped 1 base and J dropped 2 bases, with 9 bases sitting between them. This CDR3 has 14 residues. CDR3 region: CASSLEAGAYEQYF. CDR3 nucleotide sequence: TGTGCCAGCAGCTTAGAAGCGGGCGCCTACGAGCAGTACTTC.

This chain uses TRBV9 with TRBJ2-5; 8 bases map to TRBD2. After removal of 3 bases from V and 5 bases from J, the junction contained 12 bases not matched to a gene. CDR1 and CDR2 (germline): SGDLS, YYNGEE. This CDR3 has 16 amino acids. The CDR3 spells CASSAAAGTRDETQYF. CDR3 DNA sequence: TGTGCCAGCAGCGCCGCCGCCGGGACTAGGGATGAGACCCAGTACTTC.

The J gene is TRBJ1-3, the V gene TRBV7-2; 7 positions agree with TRBD1. The trim removed 9 bases at V and 2 bases at J, leaving 7 bases unmatched. The CDR3 has 14 residues. Looked up from germline, CDR1 is SGHTA and CDR2 is FQGNSA. The DNA for the CDR3 is TGTGCCAGTCGGGATACAGGGGCTGGAAACACCATATATTTT. This encodes CASRDTGAGNTIYF.

This chain joins TRBV4-3 and TRBJ2-3; 9 bases align to TRBD2. Trimming cost V 4 bases and J 5 bases; bases outside gene matches: 4. CDR3 length: 14 residues. The germline V gene has CDR1 LGHNA and CDR2 YSLEER. The CDR3 is CASSPAGGGDTQYF. The CDR3 DNA reads as TGCGCCAGCAGCCCCGCGGGAGGGGGAGATACGCAGTATTTT.

Comment on this clone: One end of the junction varies from germline; a read error may be responsible. The genes are TRBV9 and TRBJ2-3, with TRBD2 matching 13 bases. Germline-derived CDR1 and CDR2 are SGDLS and YYNGEE. CDR3 length equals 12 residues. CDR3 residues: CASSGGLAGPFF. CDR3 DNA: TGTGCCAGCAGCGGGGGACTAGCGGGACCCTTTTTT.

The CDR3 DNA sequence: TGTGCCAGCAGTGCAGAAGGAGGGAGCACAGATACGCAGTATTTT. This codes for CASSAEGGSTDTQYF. J is TRBJ2-3 and V is TRBV6-4, with a weak D call TRBD2 (6 bases). The germline V gene has CDR1 MRHNA and CDR2 SNTAGT. There are 15 residues in the CDR3. Trimming removed 4 bases at V and 0 bases at J, with 11 bases between.

The rearrangement joins TRBV6-6 to TRBJ1-4, with 7 bases lining up with TRBD1. Germline V gene lookup returns CDR1 MNHNY and CDR2 SVGAGI (reference sequence). This CDR3 has 13 amino acids. Unmatched junction bases numbered 6, after V lost 7 bases and J lost 7 bases. CDR3 DNA sequence: TGTGCCAGCACCCCTACAGGGGTTGAAAAACTGTTTTTT. It specifies CASTPTGVEKLFF.

The genes are TRBV15 and TRBJ2-1; 10 nucleotides agree with TRBD2. Germline V gene lookup returns CDR1 LNHNV and CDR2 YYDKDF (reference sequence). The CDR3 totals 13 residues. After removal of 5 bases from V and 9 bases from J, the junction contained 4 bases not matched to a gene. The CDR3 coding sequence is TGTGCCACCAGCCCTAGCGGGAGCCCTGAGCAGTTCTTC. Encoded protein: CATSPSGSPEQFF.

This clone appeared a single time. The gene calls are TRBV4-1 and TRBJ2-7, with D possibly matching TRBD1 (7 bases). CDR1 and CDR2 (germline): MGHRA, YSYEKL. V lost 1 base and J 6 bases, leaving 16 bases between the germline ends. The CDR3 spans 15 residues. The CDR3 DNA is TGCGCCAGCAGCCAAGCGGGAGCAGGGGGTAGCGAGCAGTACTTC. This codes for CASSQAGAGGSEQYF.